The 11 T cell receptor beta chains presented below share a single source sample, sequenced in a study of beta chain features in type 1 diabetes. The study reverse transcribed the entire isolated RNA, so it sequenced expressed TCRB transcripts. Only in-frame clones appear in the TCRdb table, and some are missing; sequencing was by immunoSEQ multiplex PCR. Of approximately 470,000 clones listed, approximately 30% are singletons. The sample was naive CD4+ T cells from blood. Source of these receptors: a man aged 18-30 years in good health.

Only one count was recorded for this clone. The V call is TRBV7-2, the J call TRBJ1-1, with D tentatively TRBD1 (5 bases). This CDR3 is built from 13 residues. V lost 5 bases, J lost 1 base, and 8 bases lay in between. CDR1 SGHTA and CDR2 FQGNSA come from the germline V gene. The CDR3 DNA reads TGTGCCAGCAGCCCGGGGCCGAACACTGAAGCTTTCTTT. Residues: CASSPGPNTEAFF.

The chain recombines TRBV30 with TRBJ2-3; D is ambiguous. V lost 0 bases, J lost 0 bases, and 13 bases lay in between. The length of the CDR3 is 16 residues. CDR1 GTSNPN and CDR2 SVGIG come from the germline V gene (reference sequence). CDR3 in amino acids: CAWSVSPTLSTDTQYF. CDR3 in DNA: TGTGCCTGGAGTGTATCCCCAACCCTAAGCACAGATACGCAGTATTTT.

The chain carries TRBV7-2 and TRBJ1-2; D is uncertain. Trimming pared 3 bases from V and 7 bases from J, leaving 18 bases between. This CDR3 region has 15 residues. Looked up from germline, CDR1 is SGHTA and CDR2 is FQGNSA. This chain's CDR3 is CASSFLQGGYGGYTF. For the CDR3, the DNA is TGTGCCAGCAGCTTCCTCCAAGGTGGCTACGGTGGCTACACCTTC.

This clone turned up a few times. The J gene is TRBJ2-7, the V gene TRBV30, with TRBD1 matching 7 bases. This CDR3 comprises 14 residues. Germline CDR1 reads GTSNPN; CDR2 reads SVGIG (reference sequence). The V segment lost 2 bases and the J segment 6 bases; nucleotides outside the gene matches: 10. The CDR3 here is CAWSNPGQLSEQYF. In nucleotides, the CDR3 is TGTGCCTGGAGTAACCCGGGACAGCTGTCCGAGCAGTACTTC.

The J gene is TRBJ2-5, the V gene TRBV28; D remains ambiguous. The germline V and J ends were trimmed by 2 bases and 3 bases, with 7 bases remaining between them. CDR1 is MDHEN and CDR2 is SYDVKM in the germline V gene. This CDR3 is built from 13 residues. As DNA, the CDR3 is TGTGCCAGCAGTTTAAACGGAAAAGAGACCCAGTACTTC. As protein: CASSLNGKETQYF.

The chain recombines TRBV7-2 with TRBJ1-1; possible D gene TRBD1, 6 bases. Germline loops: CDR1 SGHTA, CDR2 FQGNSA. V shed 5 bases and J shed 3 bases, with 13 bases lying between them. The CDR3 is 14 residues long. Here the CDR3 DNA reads TGTGCCAGCAGCGTCACAGGGACTGACACTGAAGCTTTCTTT. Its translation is CASSVTGTDTEAFF.

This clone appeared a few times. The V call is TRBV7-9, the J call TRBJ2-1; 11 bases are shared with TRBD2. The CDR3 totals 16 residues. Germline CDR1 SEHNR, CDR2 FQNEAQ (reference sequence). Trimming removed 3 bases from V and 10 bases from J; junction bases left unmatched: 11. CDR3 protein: CASSFETSGSFREQFF. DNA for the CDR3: TGTGCCAGCAGCTTCGAAACTAGCGGGAGTTTTAGGGAGCAGTTCTTC.

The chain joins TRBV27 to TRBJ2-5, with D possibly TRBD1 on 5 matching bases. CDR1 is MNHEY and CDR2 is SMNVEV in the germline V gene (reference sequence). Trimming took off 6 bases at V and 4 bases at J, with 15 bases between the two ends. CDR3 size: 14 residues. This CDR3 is CASSPQAWGETQYF. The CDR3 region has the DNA TGTGCCAGCAGCCCACAGGCTTGGGGAGAGACCCAGTACTTC.

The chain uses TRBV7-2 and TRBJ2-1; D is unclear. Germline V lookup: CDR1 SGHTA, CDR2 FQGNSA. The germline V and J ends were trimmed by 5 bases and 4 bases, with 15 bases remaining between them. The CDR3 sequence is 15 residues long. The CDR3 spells CASSTKRKTYNEQFF. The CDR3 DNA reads TGTGCCAGCAGCACAAAGCGCAAAACTTACAATGAGCAGTTCTTC.

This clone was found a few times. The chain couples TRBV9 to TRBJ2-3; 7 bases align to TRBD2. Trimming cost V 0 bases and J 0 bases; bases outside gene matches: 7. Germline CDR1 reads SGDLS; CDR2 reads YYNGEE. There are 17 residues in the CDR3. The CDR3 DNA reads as TGTGCCAGCAGCGTAGCCTATACTAGCGAGAGCACAGATACGCAGTATTTT. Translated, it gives CASSVAYTSESTDTQYF.

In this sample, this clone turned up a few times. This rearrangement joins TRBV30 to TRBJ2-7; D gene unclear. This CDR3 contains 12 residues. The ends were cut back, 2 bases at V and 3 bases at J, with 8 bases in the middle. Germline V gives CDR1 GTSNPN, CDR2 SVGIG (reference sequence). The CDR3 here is CAWSNLFYEQYF. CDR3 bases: TGTGCCTGGAGTAACTTATTCTACGAGCAGTACTTC.